The clone carrying this T cell receptor beta chain was seen a handful of times. The CDR3 loop spans 14 amino acids. Germline assignment: CDR1 SEHNR and CDR2 FQNEAQ (reference sequence). Trimming pared 8 bases from V and 3 bases from J, leaving 16 bases between. These data originate in a study of T-cell reconstitution after alpha-beta-depleted transplantation in children. Unique molecular identifiers were incorporated during preparation of the TCRbeta library. TCRdb re-analysed the PCR reads in MiXCR, keeping a single row per CDR3 protein. The table has about 420,000 distinct CDR3 sequences, roughly 16% seen once.

The chain has TRBV7-9 and TRBJ1-1; tentative D call: TRBD1 (5 bases). This sample comprised PBMCs, mostly from graft donor cells, obtained 360 days after TCRalphabeta/CD19-depleted stem cell transplant. The TCR was taken from a boy under three years old who had a stem cell transplant for Wiskott-Aldrich syndrome, so the T cells may come from the graft donor. The CDR3: CASSPLQGHTEAFF. CDR3 coding DNA: TGTGCCAGCTCACCCCTCCAGGGTCACACTGAAGCTTTCTTT.